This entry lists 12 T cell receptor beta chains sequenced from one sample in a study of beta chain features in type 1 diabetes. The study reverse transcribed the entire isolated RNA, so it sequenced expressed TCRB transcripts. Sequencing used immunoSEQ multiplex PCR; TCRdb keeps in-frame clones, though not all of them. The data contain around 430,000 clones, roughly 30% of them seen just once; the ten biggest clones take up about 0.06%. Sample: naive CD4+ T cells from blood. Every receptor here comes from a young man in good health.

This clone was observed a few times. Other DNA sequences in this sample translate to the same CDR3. The CDR3 DNA reads TGTGCCTGGAGAGGGGGGCGAAATCAGCCCCAGCATTTT. This translates into CAWRGGRNQPQHF. The chain is built from TRBV30 and TRBJ1-5, with D possibly matching TRBD1 (6 bases). The CDR3 loop spans 13 amino acids. Trimming took 3 bases from V and 4 from J, leaving 10 bases between them. The germline gives CDR1 GTSNPN, CDR2 SVGIG (reference sequence).

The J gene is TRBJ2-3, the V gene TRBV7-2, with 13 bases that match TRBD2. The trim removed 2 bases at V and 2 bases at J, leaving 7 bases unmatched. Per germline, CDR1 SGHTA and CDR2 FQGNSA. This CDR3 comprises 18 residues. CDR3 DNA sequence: TGTGCCAGCAGCTTAAGAAGGACTAGCGGGAGTAACACAGATACGCAGTATTTT. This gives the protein CASSLRRTSGSNTDTQYF.

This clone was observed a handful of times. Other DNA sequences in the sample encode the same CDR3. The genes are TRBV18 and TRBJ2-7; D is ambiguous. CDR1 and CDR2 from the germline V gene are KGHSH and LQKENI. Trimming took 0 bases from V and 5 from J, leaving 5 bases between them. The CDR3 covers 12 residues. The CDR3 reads CASSPPWDEQYF. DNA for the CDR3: TGTGCCAGCTCACCACCGTGGGACGAGCAGTACTTC.

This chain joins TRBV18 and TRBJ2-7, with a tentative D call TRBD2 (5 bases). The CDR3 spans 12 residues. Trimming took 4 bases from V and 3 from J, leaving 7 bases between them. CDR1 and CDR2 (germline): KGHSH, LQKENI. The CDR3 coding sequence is TGTGCCAGCTCACTGAGGGACTACGAGCAGTACTTC. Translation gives CASSLRDYEQYF.

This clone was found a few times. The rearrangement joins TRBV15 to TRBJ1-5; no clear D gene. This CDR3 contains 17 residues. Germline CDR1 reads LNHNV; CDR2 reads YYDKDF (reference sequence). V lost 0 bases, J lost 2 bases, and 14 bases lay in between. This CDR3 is CATSRDLATSGNQPQHF. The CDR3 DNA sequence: TGTGCCACCAGCAGAGATTTGGCCACCTCGGGCAATCAGCCCCAGCATTTT.

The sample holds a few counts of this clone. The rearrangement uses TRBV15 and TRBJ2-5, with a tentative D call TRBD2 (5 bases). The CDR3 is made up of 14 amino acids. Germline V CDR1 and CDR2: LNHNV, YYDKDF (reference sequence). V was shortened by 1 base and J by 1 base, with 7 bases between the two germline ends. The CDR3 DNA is TGTGCCACCAGCAGAGGTAGCGTCCAAGAGACCCAGTACTTC. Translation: CATSRGSVQETQYF.

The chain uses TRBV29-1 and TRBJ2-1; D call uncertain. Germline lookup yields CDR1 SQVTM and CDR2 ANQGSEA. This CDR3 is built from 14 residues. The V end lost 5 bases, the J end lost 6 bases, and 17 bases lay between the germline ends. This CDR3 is CSVTWGLLGNEQFF. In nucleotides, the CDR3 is TGCAGCGTTACTTGGGGTCTTCTGGGCAATGAGCAGTTCTTC.

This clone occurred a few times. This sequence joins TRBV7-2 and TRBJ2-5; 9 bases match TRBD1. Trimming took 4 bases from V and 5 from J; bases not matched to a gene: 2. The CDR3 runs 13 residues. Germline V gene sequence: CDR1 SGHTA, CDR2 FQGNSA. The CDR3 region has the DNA TGTGCCAGCAGCTACGACAGGGGGGAGACCCAGTACTTC. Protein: CASSYDRGETQYF.

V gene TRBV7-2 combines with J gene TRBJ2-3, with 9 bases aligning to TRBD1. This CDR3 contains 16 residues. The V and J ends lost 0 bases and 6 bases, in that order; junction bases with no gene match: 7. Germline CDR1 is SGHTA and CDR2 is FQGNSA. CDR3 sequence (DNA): TGTGCCAGCAGCTTAGCCATGGGACAGGGAGTGGATACGCAGTATTTT. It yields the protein CASSLAMGQGVDTQYF.

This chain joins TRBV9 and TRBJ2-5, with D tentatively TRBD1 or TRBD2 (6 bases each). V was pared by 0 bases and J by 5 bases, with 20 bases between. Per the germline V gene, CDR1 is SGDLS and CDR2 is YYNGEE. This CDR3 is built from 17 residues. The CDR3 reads CASSVAAGQPGGETQYF. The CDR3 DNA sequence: TGTGCCAGCAGCGTAGCGGCCGGACAGCCAGGAGGGGAGACCCAGTACTTC.

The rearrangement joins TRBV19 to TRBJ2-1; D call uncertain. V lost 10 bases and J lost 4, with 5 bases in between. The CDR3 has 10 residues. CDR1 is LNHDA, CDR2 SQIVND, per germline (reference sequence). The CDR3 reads CATGYNEQFF. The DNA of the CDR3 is TGTGCCACAGGTTACAATGAGCAGTTCTTC.

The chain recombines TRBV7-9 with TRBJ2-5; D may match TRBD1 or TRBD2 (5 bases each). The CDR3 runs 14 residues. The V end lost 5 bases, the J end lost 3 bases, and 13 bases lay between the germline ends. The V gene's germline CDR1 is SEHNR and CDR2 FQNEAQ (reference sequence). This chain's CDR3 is CASSPTAAEETQYF. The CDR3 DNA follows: TGTGCCAGCAGCCCGACAGCGGCTGAAGAGACCCAGTACTTC.